This T cell receptor (beta chain) was obtained from a study of CD8 T cells in Susac syndrome. Whole-study findings and limits: The study acknowledged a relatively small number of individuals in its TCR sequencing and HLA analysis.

As concerns this clonotype: What it binds is unknown.

The RNA input was roughly 0.45 to 1 ug, and it was reverse transcribed with random hexamers. Using its own MiXCR run on the immunoSEQ multiplex PCR reads, TCRdb lists one record per CDR3 protein. The sample yields about 60,000 distinct CDR3 sequences, more than 80% seen once. Input material: CD8+ T cells from PBMCs. This TCR came from a human donor in good health.

CDR3 nucleotides: TGTGCCAGCAGTTTATTAGCCGGTGACAGGGGTTCCTACGAGCAGTACTTC. It specifies CASSLLAGDRGSYEQYF. This rearrangement joins TRBV27 to TRBJ2-7; TRBD1 matches 8 bases. CDR3 size: 17 residues. The germline V gene has CDR1 MNHEY and CDR2 SMNVEV (reference sequence). The trim removed 1 base at V and 1 base at J, leaving 9 bases unmatched.